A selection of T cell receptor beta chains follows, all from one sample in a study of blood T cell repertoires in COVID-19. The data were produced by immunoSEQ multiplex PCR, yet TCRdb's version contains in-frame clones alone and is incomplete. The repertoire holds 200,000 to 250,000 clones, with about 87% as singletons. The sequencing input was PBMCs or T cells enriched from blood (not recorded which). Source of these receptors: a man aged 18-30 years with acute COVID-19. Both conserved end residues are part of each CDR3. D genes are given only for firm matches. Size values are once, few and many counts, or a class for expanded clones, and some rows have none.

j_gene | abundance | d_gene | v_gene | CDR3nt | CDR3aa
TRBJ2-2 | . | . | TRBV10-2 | TGCGCCAGCGGGACAACCGCCGGGGAGCTGTTTTTT | CASGTTAGELFF
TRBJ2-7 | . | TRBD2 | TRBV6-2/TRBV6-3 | TGTGCCAGCAGTGATAGCGGGAGGGCCCGGGAGCAGTACTTC | CASSDSGRAREQYF
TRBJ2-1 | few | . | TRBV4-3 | TGCGCCAGCAGCCAAGATAGGCAGGGATCTTTCGAGCAGTTCTTC | CASSQDRQGSFEQFF
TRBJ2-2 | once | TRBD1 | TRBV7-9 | TGTGCCAGCAGCCATCCACAGGGGCTTCCCCGCGCCGGGGAGCTGTTTTTT | CASSHPQGLPRAGELFF
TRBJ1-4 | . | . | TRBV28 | TGTGCCAGCAGTCCCGATGGGGGGGCTGGTAATGAAAAACTGTTTTTT | CASSPDGGAGNEKLFF
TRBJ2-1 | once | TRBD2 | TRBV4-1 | TGCGCCAGCAGCTGGCGGGAGGGGGGTATGAATGAGCAGTTCTTC | CASSWREGGMNEQFF
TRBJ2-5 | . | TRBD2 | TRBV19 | TGTGCCAGTAGTGGGTCAATAAGGGGACTAGCGTTAGTCCAAGAGACCCAGTACTTC | CASSGSIRGLALVQETQYF
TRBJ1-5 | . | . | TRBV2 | TGTGCCAGCAGTGAAGATCCTGGCAGTAGCCAGCCCCAGCATTTT | CASSEDPGSSQPQHF
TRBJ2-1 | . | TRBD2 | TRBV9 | TGTGCCAGCAGCGTAGGAGCGGGAAATGAGCAGTTCTTC | CASSVGAGNEQFF
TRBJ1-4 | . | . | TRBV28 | TGTGCCAGCAGTTTAGGGCACACCGGGGGTCCGGGTAATGAAAAACTGTTTTTT | CASSLGHTGGPGNEKLFF
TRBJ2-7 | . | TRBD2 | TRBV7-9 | TGTGCCAGCAGCTCGACTAGCGGGACAACGTACGAGCAGTACTTC | CASSSTSGTTYEQYF
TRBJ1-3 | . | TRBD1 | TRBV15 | TGTGCCACCAGCCCACGCTCGGCAGGGGGTTTGGGGAACACCATATATTTT | CATSPRSAGGLGNTIYF
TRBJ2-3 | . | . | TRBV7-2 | TGTGCCAGCAGCGCAGCGTACACCACAGATACGCAGTATTTT | CASSAAYTTDTQYF
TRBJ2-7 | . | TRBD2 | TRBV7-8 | TGTGCCAGCAGCTTTAGCATCGGGGGGGGGACCTACGAGCAGTACTTC | CASSFSIGGGTYEQYF
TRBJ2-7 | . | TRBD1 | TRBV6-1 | TGTGCCAGCAGTGAAGGGGCCGGACAGGCCCGCGAGCAGTACTTC | CASSEGAGQAREQYF
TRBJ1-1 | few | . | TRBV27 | TGTGCCAGCAGAATTACACATCTGAACACTGAAGCTTTCTTT | CASRITHLNTEAFF
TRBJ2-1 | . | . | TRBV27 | TGTGCCAGCAGTTTTTCGGTGTCGGGCAATGAGCAGTTCTTC | CASSFSVSGNEQFF
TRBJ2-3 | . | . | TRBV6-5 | TGTGCCGTGGGGCTCCCCGGCGCCACAGATACGCAGTATTTT | CAVGLPGATDTQYF
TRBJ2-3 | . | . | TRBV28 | TGTGCCAGCAGTTCCCCCCCGGAGATCACAGATACGCAGTATTTT | CASSSPPEITDTQYF
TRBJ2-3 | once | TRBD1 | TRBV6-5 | TGTGCCAGCCGGGACAGATACACAGATACGCAGTATTTT | CASRDRYTDTQYF
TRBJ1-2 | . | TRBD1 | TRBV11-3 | TGTGCCAGCAGCTTAGAGGGGATGGGGACAGGGCACGGCTATGGCTACACCTTC | CASSLEGMGTGHGYGYTF
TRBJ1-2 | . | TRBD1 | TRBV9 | TGTGCCAGCAGCCTCACGACAGGGTTCTATGGCTACACCTTC | CASSLTTGFYGYTF
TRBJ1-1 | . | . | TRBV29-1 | TGCAGCGTTGAGGGGAGTTACACTGAAGCTTTCTTT | CSVEGSYTEAFF
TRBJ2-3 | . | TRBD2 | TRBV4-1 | TGCGCCAGCAGCCAAGGACTAGCGGGAGTCGGTACGCAGTATTTT | CASSQGLAGVGTQYF
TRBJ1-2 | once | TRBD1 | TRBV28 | TGTGCCAGCAGTCTTGCCGGGACAGGGGCCACCTTC | CASSLAGTGATF
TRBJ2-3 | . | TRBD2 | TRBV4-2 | TGTGCCAGCAGCCAAGATGATCTAGCGGGGTACCTCACAGATACGCAGTATTTT | CASSQDDLAGYLTDTQYF
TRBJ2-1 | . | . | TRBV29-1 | TGCAGCGTTCCCGAGGCAGGGGTGATGTTGAATGAGCAGTTCTTC | CSVPEAGVMLNEQFF
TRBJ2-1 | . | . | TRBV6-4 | TGTGCCAGCAGTGCCTCAACGCAGGGACACGATGAGCAGTTCTTC | CASSASTQGHDEQFF
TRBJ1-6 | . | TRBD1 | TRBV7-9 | TGTGCCAGCAGCTCCGGGACAGGGGATTATAATTCACCCCTCCACTTT | CASSSGTGDYNSPLHF
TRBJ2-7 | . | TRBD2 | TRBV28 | TGTGCCAGCACCCCGAGCGGGACGTCCTACGAGCAGTACTTC | CASTPSGTSYEQYF
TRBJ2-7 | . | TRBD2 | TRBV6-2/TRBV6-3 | TGTGCCAGCAGTTACGGTAGCGGGAGTCTCTACGAGCAGTACTTC | CASSYGSGSLYEQYF
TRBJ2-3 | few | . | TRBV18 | TGTGCCAGCTCGCCTCCCTCCCTAGCGGATACGCAGTATTTT | CASSPPSLADTQYF
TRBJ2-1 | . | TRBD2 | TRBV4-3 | TGCGCCAGCAGCCAAACAACACCCGGGACTAGCGGGAGCAATGAGCAGTTCTTC | CASSQTTPGTSGSNEQFF
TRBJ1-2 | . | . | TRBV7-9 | TGTGCCAGCAGCTTTACGACAGACTATGGCTACACCTTC | CASSFTTDYGYTF
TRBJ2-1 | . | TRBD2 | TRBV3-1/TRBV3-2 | TGTGCCAGCAGCCAAGATCTGTACAGCGGGAGACCGGATGAGCAGTTCTTC | CASSQDLYSGRPDEQFF
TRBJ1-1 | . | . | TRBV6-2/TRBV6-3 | TGTGCCAGCAGTTACTCCTTGAGGAACACTGAAGCTTTCTTT | CASSYSLRNTEAFF
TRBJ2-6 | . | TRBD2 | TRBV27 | TGTGCCAGCAGTGAACGGGCTAGCGGGAGGGTCGGGGCCAACGTCCTGACTTTC | CASSERASGRVGANVLTF
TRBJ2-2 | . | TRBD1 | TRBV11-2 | TGTGCCAGCAGCCCGACAGGGAAGGGAAAAACCGGGGAGCTGTTTTTT | CASSPTGKGKTGELFF
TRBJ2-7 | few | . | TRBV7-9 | TGTGCCAGCAGCCAAACACAGGGCAGGAGCTACGAGCAGTACTTC | CASSQTQGRSYEQYF
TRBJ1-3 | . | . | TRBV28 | TGTGCCAGCAGTTTAATACTGAACTCTGGAAACACCATATATTTT | CASSLILNSGNTIYF
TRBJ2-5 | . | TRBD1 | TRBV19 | TGTGCCAGTAGTATCGGGACAGGGCAAGAGACCCAGTACTTC | CASSIGTGQETQYF
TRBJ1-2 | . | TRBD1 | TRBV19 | TGTGCCAGTAGTTCCCGGACAGGGGAGTCCTATGGCTACACCTTC | CASSSRTGESYGYTF
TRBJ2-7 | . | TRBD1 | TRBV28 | TGTGCCAGCAGTTCGACAGGGGGTCCCTACGAGCAGTACTTC | CASSSTGGPYEQYF
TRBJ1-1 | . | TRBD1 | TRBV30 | TGTGCCTGGCTAAGGACAGGGGGAACTGAAGCTTTCTTT | CAWLRTGGTEAFF